A single sample is the source of the 18 T cell receptor beta chains below, sequenced in a study of shared clonotypes between healthy human individuals. The repertoire was sequenced with immunoSEQ multiplex PCR; TCRdb's copy has only in-frame clones and lacks some. The sample records 2 million to 2.5 million clones, under 97% being singletons. The sample comprised naive CD4+ T cells sorted from blood. Subset here: CD45RA+ positively selected. The receptor source for this set is a man aged 18-30 years in good health.

The V gene is TRBV30, the J gene TRBJ2-1; 8 bases agree with TRBD2. With 0 bases clipped from V and 3 bases from J, the junction kept 7 bases outside the gene matches. CDR3 length: 16 residues. In germline, CDR1 is GTSNPN, CDR2 SVGIG (reference sequence). CDR3 in amino acids: CAWSVPSGGNYNEQFF. The CDR3 bases are TGTGCCTGGAGTGTACCGTCGGGAGGGAACTACAATGAGCAGTTCTTC. Drawing the rest from reference TRBV30 and TRBJ2-1, the complete variable domain is SQTIHQWPATLVQPVGSPLSLECTVEGTSNPNLYWYRQAAGRGLQLLFYSVGIGQISSEVPQNLSASRPQDRQFILSSKKLLLSDSGFYLCAWSVPSGGNYNEQFFGPGTRLTVL.

V usage is TRBV6-7 and J usage is TRBJ1-1, with a possible D match to TRBD1 (6 bases). TRBV6-7 is an open reading frame, and its role is uncertain. Trimming stripped 2 bases from V and 2 bases from J, with 21 bases between. CDR3 length: 18 amino acids. CDR3 DNA: TGTGCCAGCAGTTACCATGAGACAGGACGATATACAAACACTGAAGCTTTCTTT. This gives the protein CASSYHETGRYTNTEAFF.

The chain carries TRBV11-2 and TRBJ1-1; perhaps TRBD1 as D (5 bases). V was clipped by 1 base and J by 5 bases, with 17 bases between them. Germline V gene sequence: CDR1 SGHAT, CDR2 FQNNGV. The CDR3 is 16 residues long. The CDR3 is CASSLVWQGRGTEAFF. The CDR3 nucleotides are TGTGCCAGCAGCTTAGTATGGCAGGGAAGAGGGACTGAAGCTTTCTTT.

The chain is built from TRBV6-1 and TRBJ1-6; D perhaps matches TRBD1 (6 bases). The CDR3 spans 14 residues. Per the germline V gene, CDR1 is MNHNS and CDR2 is SASEGT. The ends were cut back, 1 base at V and 14 bases at J, with 15 bases in the middle. For the CDR3, the DNA is TGTGCCAGCAGTGAAGGCGTCACAGGGACGGCCCTCCACTTT. It is translated as CASSEGVTGTALHF.

The chain combines TRBV6-5 with TRBJ1-5; a weak D match, TRBD1 (5 bases). From germline, CDR1 is MNHEY and CDR2 SVGAGI. V lost 6 bases and J 4 bases, leaving 13 bases between the germline ends. The CDR3 consists of 14 residues. The CDR3 DNA reads TGTGCCAGCAGCCCCGGGACTTTAAATCAGCCCCAGCATTTT. This sequence encodes CASSPGTLNQPQHF.

The chain has TRBV4-1 and TRBJ2-2, with no clear D. CDR1 MGHRA and CDR2 YSYEKL come from the germline V gene. The CDR3 extends over 14 amino acids. The ends were cut back, 1 base at V and 4 bases at J, with 7 bases in the middle. The CDR3 coding sequence is TGCGCCAGCAGCCAAGGGTCCGTCACCGGGGAGCTGTTTTTT. Translated, it gives CASSQGSVTGELFF.

This clone has only one observation. The genes are TRBV7-2 and TRBJ2-6, with 9 nucleotides matching TRBD1. V shed 4 bases and J 3 bases; nucleotides not matched to a gene: 10. CDR1 and CDR2 (germline): SGHTA, FQGNSA. CDR3 size: 18 residues. The CDR3 reads CASSSPGQGGGGANVLTF. The CDR3 DNA is TGTGCCAGCAGCTCGCCGGGACAGGGAGGTGGTGGGGCCAACGTCCTGACTTTC.

In the case of this clone: Other nucleotide sequences from this sample produce the same CDR3. The chain couples TRBV6-1 to TRBJ2-1; D gene uncertain. The CDR3 runs to 10 residues. From germline, CDR1 is MNHNS and CDR2 SASEGT. The V end was cut by 6 bases, the J end by 5 bases, with 2 bases between. CDR3 coding DNA: TGTGCCAGCAGGAACAATGAGCAGTTCTTC. This codes for CASRNNEQFF.

As regards this clone: The sample has other DNA sequences that encode this CDR3 too. The chain recombines TRBV9 with TRBJ2-3, with 7 bases matching TRBD2. The germline V gene has CDR1 SGDLS and CDR2 YYNGEE. The CDR3 length is 14 residues. Trimming took 0 bases from V and 5 from J; bases not matched to a gene: 3. The CDR3, as DNA: TGTGCCAGCAGCGTAGCGGGGGGTGGAGATACGCAGTATTTT. This gives the protein CASSVAGGGDTQYF.

The gene calls are TRBV10-3 and TRBJ1-2; D remains unclear. V was trimmed by 4 bases and J by 2 bases, leaving 11 bases between them. The CDR3 totals 14 residues. CDR1 and CDR2 (germline): ENHRY, SYGVKD. The CDR3 loop reads CAISGADGNYGYTF. CDR3 sequence (DNA): TGTGCCATCAGTGGGGCGGACGGAAACTATGGCTACACCTTC.

The chain recombines TRBV9 with TRBJ1-2; 9 bases are a match to TRBD1. The CDR3 loop spans 17 amino acids. The V gene end was trimmed by 0 bases and the J gene end by 4 bases; junction bases not matched to a gene: 10. The germline gives CDR1 SGDLS, CDR2 YYNGEE. The CDR3 sequence is CASSVEGTGSSGYGYTF. The CDR3 bases are TGTGCCAGCAGCGTAGAGGGGACAGGGAGCAGCGGCTATGGCTACACCTTC.

The J gene is TRBJ2-7, the V gene TRBV28; 11 nucleotides agree with TRBD1. Trimming took 9 bases from V and 3 from J; bases not matched to a gene: 16. Germline-derived CDR1 and CDR2 are MDHEN and SYDVKM. The CDR3 has 17 residues. The CDR3 DNA reads TGTGCCAGTGGACAGGGGGCTAAGAGTTGGCCGGACTACGAGCAGTACTTC. Translation gives CASGQGAKSWPDYEQYF.

The chain couples TRBV6-5 to TRBJ2-5; D is ambiguous. CDR1 and CDR2 from the germline V gene are MNHEY and SVGAGI. This CDR3 is 14 amino acids long. Trimming took off 4 bases at V and 0 bases at J, with 9 bases between the two ends. CDR3 nucleotide sequence: TGTGCCAGCAGTTCTCCACGTAACCAAGAGACCCAGTACTTC. Translating it yields CASSSPRNQETQYF.

This chain links TRBV5-8 with TRBJ2-2, with D maybe TRBD1 (6 bases). V dropped 5 bases and J dropped 6 bases, with 20 bases sitting between them. This CDR3 has 16 residues. CDR1 and CDR2 (germline): SGHTS, YDEGEE. The CDR3 protein is CASRSTGRMGAGELFF. The CDR3 nucleotides are TGTGCCAGCAGGTCGACAGGAAGAATGGGGGCCGGGGAGCTGTTTTTT.

The chain recombines TRBV2 with TRBJ2-1; D is unresolved. CDR1 is SNHLY and CDR2 is FYNNEI in the germline V gene. The ends were cut back, 7 bases at V and 7 bases at J, with 8 bases in the middle. The CDR3 spans 11 residues. DNA for the CDR3: TGTGCCAGCAAAAGACGGAATGAGCAGTTCTTC. The encoded protein is CASKRRNEQFF.

The V gene is TRBV27, the J gene TRBJ2-1; D is perhaps TRBD2 (5 bases). This CDR3 has 15 residues. Germline CDR1 MNHEY, CDR2 SMNVEV (reference sequence). The V and J ends lost 3 bases and 2 bases respectively, with 11 bases between them. The CDR3 nucleotides read TGTGCCAGCAGTTTCTTCCGGGGAACCTACAATGAGCAGTTCTTC. This codes for CASSFFRGTYNEQFF.

The chain is built from TRBV10-3 and TRBJ1-2; TRBD1 matches at 11 bases. The CDR3 runs to 16 residues. Per germline, CDR1 ENHRY and CDR2 SYGVKD. Germline trimming cut 6 bases from V and 2 bases from J; bases unmatched to any gene: 8. The CDR3 DNA is TGTGCCATCAGCCGGGACAGGGGGAGATCCAACTATGGCTACACCTTC. It yields the protein CAISRDRGRSNYGYTF.

On this clone itself: The DNA is omitted, as the CDR3 cannot be located on it reliably, and the CDR3 follows TCRdb's listing. The chain employs TRBV2 and TRBJ1-2. The CDR3 comprises 11 residues, both ends counted. CDR1 is SNHLY and CDR2 is FYNNEI in the germline V gene. The CDR3 loop is CASRVVGTGTF.